This passage covers 11 T cell receptor beta chains from one sample sequenced in a study of cytomegalovirus exposure and HLA in healthy donors. The table came from immunoSEQ multiplex PCR; TCRdb's copy has only in-frame clones and leaves some out. The sample yields fewer than 150,000 clones, about 90% seen once. Sequencing input: PBMCs. The receptor source for this set is a woman aged 18-35 years in good health and CMV-seropositive.

The genes are TRBV28 and TRBJ2-3; D might be TRBD1 (6 bases). CDR1 MDHEN and CDR2 SYDVKM come from the germline V gene. V lost 6 bases, J lost 5 bases, and 18 bases lay in between. The CDR3 extends over 15 amino acids. CDR3 residues: CASSPRQEKGDTQYF. The CDR3 DNA reads TGTGCCAGCAGCCCTCGACAGGAGAAGGGAGATACGCAGTATTTT. Full variable domain (outside the CDR3, taken from reference TRBV28 and TRBJ2-3): DVKVTQSSRYLVKRTGEKVFLECVQDMDHENMFWYRQDPGLGLRLIYFSYDVKMKEKGDIPEGYSVSREKKERFSLILESASTNQTSMYLCASSPRQEKGDTQYFGPGTRLTVL.

The chain couples TRBV10-3 to TRBJ2-5; D might be TRBD1 (5 bases). V lost 3 bases and J lost 4, with 15 bases in between. The CDR3 runs to 15 residues. Germline V gives CDR1 ENHRY, CDR2 SYGVKD. This CDR3 is CAISDLEKGAETQYF. The CDR3 region has the DNA TGTGCCATCAGTGACTTGGAGAAAGGGGCAGAGACCCAGTACTTC.

This clone has a handful of counts. The V gene is TRBV28, the J gene TRBJ1-1; D gene unclear. With 2 bases removed from V and 10 bases from J, the gap between germline ends came to 17 bases. The CDR3 covers 14 residues. CDR1 and CDR2 from the germline V gene are MDHEN and SYDVKM. CDR3 sequence reads: CASSLRPTVSGAFF. CDR3 in DNA: TGTGCCAGCAGTTTACGCCCAACGGTCAGCGGAGCTTTCTTT.

The V call is TRBV29-1, the J call TRBJ2-4, with D possibly matching TRBD2 (5 bases). Germline V gene lookup returns CDR1 SQVTM and CDR2 ANQGSEA. V gave up 6 bases and J gave up 8 bases, with 11 bases separating them. The CDR3 is 11 amino acids. The CDR3 region is CSVGKLDIQYF. CDR3 sequence (DNA): TGCAGCGTCGGGAAGTTGGACATTCAGTACTTC.

This chain joins TRBV28 and TRBJ1-6, with TRBD1 matching 8 bases. This CDR3 comprises 15 residues. Germline CDR1 reads MDHEN; CDR2 reads SYDVKM. The trim removed 3 bases at V and 10 bases at J, leaving 8 bases unmatched. The CDR3 DNA follows: TGTGCCAGCAGTTTGGCAGGGGGCTCTTACTCACCCCTCCACTTT. It codes for CASSLAGGSYSPLHF. Filled out from reference TRBV28 and TRBJ1-6, the complete variable domain reads DVKVTQSSRYLVKRTGEKVFLECVQDMDHENMFWYRQDPGLGLRLIYFSYDVKMKEKGDIPEGYSVSREKKERFSLILESASTNQTSMYLCASSLAGGSYSPLHFGNGTRLTVT.

This clone was recorded once. This chain connects TRBV5-6 to TRBJ2-2; perhaps TRBD2 as D (6 bases). V shed 5 bases and J shed 6 bases, with 14 bases lying between them. The CDR3 runs to 14 residues. Germline CDR1 SGHDT, CDR2 YYEEEE. The CDR3 DNA is TGTGCCAGCAGACCCGTTAGCGGTGCCGGGGAGCTGTTTTTT. This sequence encodes CASRPVSGAGELFF. The full variable domain, in which reference TRBV5-6 and TRBJ2-2 provide the parts outside the CDR3, is DAGVTQSPTHLIKTRGQQVTLRCSPKSGHDTVSWYQQALGQGPQFIFQYYEEEERQRGNFPDRFSGHQFPNYSSELNVNALLLGDSALYLCASRPVSGAGELFFGEGSRLTVL.

The V call is TRBV4-3, the J call TRBJ1-5; D is uncertain. Trimming removed 0 bases from V and 7 bases from J, with 13 bases in between. Germline loops: CDR1 LGHNA, CDR2 YSLEER. This CDR3 comprises 15 residues. The CDR3 DNA is TGCGCCAGCAGCCAAGATCGATCGGGGAAACAGCCCCAGCATTTT. As protein: CASSQDRSGKQPQHF.

The chain couples TRBV6-4 to TRBJ1-1, with D perhaps TRBD1 (6 bases). This CDR3 is 13 amino acids long. The V gene's germline CDR1 is MRHNA and CDR2 SNTAGT. The V end lost 6 bases, the J end lost 0 bases, and 8 bases lay between the germline ends. The CDR3 DNA is TGTGCCAGCAGAGGGGGACTGAACACTGAAGCTTTCTTT. It codes for CASRGGLNTEAFF.

The gene calls are TRBV28 and TRBJ2-7; TRBD2 agrees at 8 bases. The J segment lost 1 base and the V segment lost 6 bases, leaving 14 bases of the junction unmatched. The CDR3 covers 17 residues. Germline V gives CDR1 MDHEN, CDR2 SYDVKM. CDR3 nucleotides: TGTGCCAGCAGAAAGGGGGGGGCTAGCGGGCGATCCTACGAGCAGTACTTC. Amino acids: CASRKGGASGRSYEQYF.

The chain recombines TRBV9 with TRBJ2-1; a weak D match, TRBD1 (5 bases). CDR1 is SGDLS and CDR2 is YYNGEE in the germline V gene. V gave up 4 bases and J gave up 4 bases, with 18 bases separating them. This CDR3 has 16 residues. The CDR3 here is CASSPIGRRVYNEQFF. The DNA for the CDR3 is TGTGCCAGCAGCCCTATCGGGCGCAGGGTGTACAATGAGCAGTTCTTC.

The chain joins TRBV5-4 to TRBJ2-1, with 8 positions matching TRBD1. Looked up from germline, CDR1 is SGHNT and CDR2 is YYREEE (reference sequence). V shed 4 bases, J shed 7 bases, and the junction held 1 base outside the gene matches. The CDR3 totals 12 residues. The CDR3: CASSQGANEQFF. For the CDR3, the DNA is TGTGCCAGCAGCCAGGGGGCGAATGAGCAGTTCTTC.